These T cell receptor beta chains were read from a single sample in a study of yellow fever vaccine responses in identical twins. TCRdb processed the RT-PCR reads anew with MiXCR; each CDR3 protein has one entry. The sample lists several thousand distinct CDR3 sequences, around 87% occurring once. Sequences were derived from T cells from blood (PBMCs), unsorted or a sorted subset (not recorded which), sampled before or after yellow fever vaccination (not recorded which). These receptor sequences come from a woman younger than 30 who received the yellow fever vaccine. The CDR3 runs from the conserved cysteine through the conserved F or W. D genes are given only for firm matches. Clone size appears in some rows only: once, few, many, or a class for an expanded clone.

>TRBV13|TRBJ2-1|.|TRBD2
TGTGCCAGCAGCGTACTAGCGGGGGGGTACAATGAGCAGTTCTTC
CASSVLAGGYNEQFF
>TRBV11-3|TRBJ2-7|.|.
TGTGCCAGCAGCTTACACGGAGGCGAGCAGTACTTC
CASSLHGGEQYF
>TRBV29-1|TRBJ1-4|.|.
TGCAGCGTTCAGGTGCCTCCTAATGAAAAACTGTTTTTT
CSVQVPPNEKLFF
>TRBV10-3|TRBJ2-7|few|.
TGTGCCATCAGTATCGAAGGAAACGAGCAGTACTTC
CAISIEGNEQYF
>TRBV11-3|TRBJ2-2|once|TRBD1
TGTGCCAGCAGCGTCCTTAGGGACAGGGTTGTCACCGGGGAGCTGTTTTTT
CASSVLRDRVVTGELFF
>TRBV7-9|TRBJ1-2|.|.
TGTGCCAGCAGATCGACTAACTATGGCTACACCTTC
CASRSTNYGYTF
>TRBV5-2|TRBJ2-1|.|.
TGTGCCAGCAAGCATGGACAGGGCGGGGTGAATGAGCAGTTCTTC
CASKHGQGGVNEQFF
>TRBV14|TRBJ2-3|.|TRBD1
TGTGCCAGCAGCCTAGTTGACAGGGCTACGCAGTATTTT
CASSLVDRATQYF
>TRBV5-1|TRBJ1-3|.|.
TGCGCCAGCAGCTTGGTCTCTAGCTCTGGAAACACCATATATTTT
CASSLVSSSGNTIYF
>TRBV11-3|TRBJ2-1|.|TRBD1
TGTGCCAGCAGCTTAGTGGGGGACAGATACTACAATGAGCAGTTCTTC
CASSLVGDRYYNEQFF
>TRBV7-3|TRBJ1-2|.|TRBD1
TGTGCCAGCAGCTTAAGAGGGACAGATTATGGCTACACCTTC
CASSLRGTDYGYTF
>TRBV12-3/TRBV12-4|TRBJ1-1|.|.
TGTGCCAGCAGTACCGGCCAGGCATCCTGGACTGAAGCTTTCTTT
CASSTGQASWTEAFF
>TRBV28|TRBJ1-6|.|.
TGTGCCAGCACATCCGGGGACTCCTATAATTCACCCCTCCACTTT
CASTSGDSYNSPLHF
>TRBV30|TRBJ2-4|.|.
TGTGCCTGGAGTGGGACGATATTCGCCAAAAACATTCAGTACTTC
CAWSGTIFAKNIQYF
>TRBV29-1|TRBJ2-3|.|TRBD2
TGCAGAGATATACGGCTAGCGGACACAGATACGCAGTATTTT
CRDIRLADTDTQYF
>TRBV5-6|TRBJ2-1|.|.
TGTGCCAGCAGCTTCAAGACTAGGCCCCAGTTCTTC
CASSFKTRPQFF
>TRBV7-9|TRBJ1-3|.|.
TGTGCCAGCAGCTTATATGTCCCCCCATGGCTCTTT
CASSLYVPPWLF
>TRBV5-4|TRBJ2-2|.|.
TGTGCCTGCGGGCTAGCGAGCACCGGGGAGCTGTTTTTT
CACGLASTGELFF
>TRBV11-1|TRBJ2-2|.|.
TGTGCCAGCAGCGCATACACGACAAACACCGGGGAGCTGTTTTTT
CASSAYTTNTGELFF
>TRBV7-3|TRBJ2-1|.|TRBD2
TGTGCCAGCAGCTTAGTGGGCGGGGGTTCCCCCTACAATGAGCAGTTCTTC
CASSLVGGGSPYNEQFF
>TRBV24-1|TRBJ2-7|.|.
TGTGCCACCAGTGATCCTAACTCGGACGAGCAGTACTTC
CATSDPNSDEQYF
>TRBV4-2|TRBJ2-4|.|TRBD2
TGTGCCAGCAGCCGGGGACTAGCAGGGGAAGCCAAAAACATTCAGTACTTC
CASSRGLAGEAKNIQYF
>TRBV5-6|TRBJ2-1|.|.
TGTGCCAGCAGCTTGCCCCGGACACCCTACAATGAGCAGTTCTTC
CASSLPRTPYNEQFF
>TRBV13|TRBJ2-1|.|.
TGTGCCACCCCTACAGCGAGACACTCATACAATGAGCAGTTCTTC
CATPTARHSYNEQFF